The 23 T cell receptor beta chains below come from one sample, sequenced in a study of OX40 agonist ivuxolimab in advanced cancers. Receptor libraries were prepared by the immunoSEQ multiplex PCR assay. The source is immuneACCESS, and TCRdb retained only in-frame sequences with V and J called. Part of the clones is not carried over; for the studies checked, unresolved V genes explain less than half of this, and the remainder is unexplained. The sample table shows approximately 54,000 clones, and approximately 89% are seen once. The ten most abundant clones make up over 10% of the sample. Sample: CD4+ or CD8+ T cells sorted from blood, taken in a trial of the OX40 agonist ivuxolimab. The receptors derive from an adult with an advanced solid tumor such as melanoma, head and neck, liver or kidney cancer.

This rearrangement joins TRBV6-4 to TRBJ1-4, with a tentative D call TRBD1 (6 bases). V lost 6 bases and J lost 5, with 10 bases in between. Per the germline V gene, CDR1 is MRHNA and CDR2 is SNTAGT. This CDR3 contains 13 residues. The CDR3 sequence: CASSARGNEKLFF. As DNA, the CDR3 is TGTGCCAGCAGCGCCAGGGGCAATGAAAAACTGTTTTTT.

The CDR3 DNA reads as TGTGCCATCAGTGAGTTAGCTAGCACAGATACGCAGTATTTT. The encoded protein is CAISELASTDTQYF. This chain links TRBV10-3 with TRBJ2-3; no definite D call. This CDR3 has 14 residues. Germline loops: CDR1 ENHRY, CDR2 SYGVKD. Trimming cost V 1 base and J 0 bases, with 5 bases left between them.

This clone has only one observation. The rearrangement uses TRBV23-1 and TRBJ2-5, with D unresolved. TRBV23-1 is recorded as an ORF, its role being uncertain. CDR3 length: 13 amino acids. The V gene lost 4 bases and the J gene lost 5 bases, with 11 bases spanning the gap. CDR3 region: CASSPNHGETQYF. The CDR3 DNA follows: TGCGCCAGCAGTCCCAATCACGGGGAGACCCAGTACTTC.

The V gene is TRBV9, the J gene TRBJ2-7; weak D call: TRBD2 (5 bases). Trimming took 0 bases from V and 5 from J, leaving 12 bases between them. This CDR3 spans 14 amino acids. In germline, CDR1 is SGDLS, CDR2 YYNGEE. CDR3 sequence reads: CASSVAPRANEQYF. The CDR3 DNA reads as TGTGCCAGCAGCGTAGCTCCGAGGGCAAACGAGCAGTACTTC.

V and J are TRBV27 and TRBJ2-2, with 9 bases fitting TRBD1. Per germline, CDR1 MNHEY and CDR2 SMNVEV (reference sequence). Trimming took 0 bases from V and 6 from J; bases not matched to a gene: 5. This CDR3 is 16 amino acids long. The DNA for the CDR3 is TGTGCCAGCAGTTTATCCCCGAGACAGGGGGCCGGGGAGCTGTTTTTT. Protein product: CASSLSPRQGAGELFF.

The rearrangement joins TRBV5-4 to TRBJ2-3; D gene unclear. Trimming pared 4 bases from V and 3 bases from J, leaving 6 bases between. CDR3 size: 12 residues. Germline CDR1 reads SGHNT; CDR2 reads YYREEE (reference sequence). In nucleotides, the CDR3 is TGTGCCAGCAGCAGGGATACAGATACGCAGTATTTT. Its translation: CASSRDTDTQYF.

The chain has TRBV27 and TRBJ1-1; D uncertain. The ends were cut back, 2 bases at V and 5 bases at J, with 9 bases in the middle. Germline lookup yields CDR1 MNHEY and CDR2 SMNVEV (reference sequence). CDR3 length: 13 residues. DNA of the CDR3: TGTGCCAGCAGTTTAGAGGGAGGGACTGAAGCTTTCTTT. Its translation: CASSLEGGTEAFF.

The gene calls are TRBV4-2 and TRBJ2-1, with TRBD2 matching 7 bases. V shed 4 bases and J 4 bases; nucleotides not matched to a gene: 4. CDR1 and CDR2 (germline): LGHNA, YNFKEQ. The CDR3 runs to 14 residues. In nucleotides, the CDR3 is TGTGCCAGCAGCCCAGCGGGGCTTTACAATGAGCAGTTCTTC. Its protein product is CASSPAGLYNEQFF.

The chain is built from TRBV25-1 and TRBJ2-1; a possible D gene is TRBD2 (5 bases). V was cut by 1 base and J by 0 bases, with 16 bases left in between. CDR3 length equals 18 residues. In germline, CDR1 is MGHDK, CDR2 SYGVNS. The CDR3 DNA sequence: TGTGCCAGCAGTGAATTTAGAGGGCAGGCCTTCTCCTACAATGAGCAGTTCTTC. It is translated as CASSEFRGQAFSYNEQFF.

The gene calls are TRBV5-1 and TRBJ1-5; weak D call: TRBD1 (6 bases). Germline assignment: CDR1 SGHRS and CDR2 YFSETQ. Trimming cost V 0 bases and J 6 bases, with 13 bases left between them. This CDR3 contains 15 residues. CDR3: CASSLEGGGGQPQHF. In nucleotides, the CDR3 is TGCGCCAGCAGCTTGGAAGGGGGGGGCGGTCAGCCCCAGCATTTT.

V usage is TRBV5-4 and J usage is TRBJ1-2; TRBD1 agrees at 8 bases. Germline trimming cut 0 bases from V and 8 bases from J; bases unmatched to any gene: 9. From germline, CDR1 is SGHNT and CDR2 YYREEE (reference sequence). This CDR3 contains 15 residues. The CDR3 here is CASSLVARGQEGYTF. The CDR3 DNA follows: TGTGCCAGCAGCTTGGTTGCCAGGGGGCAAGAAGGCTACACCTTC.

The chain is built from TRBV5-1 and TRBJ2-5; D is tentatively TRBD1 or TRBD2 (5 bases each). The CDR3 contains 13 residues. Germline CDR1 and CDR2: SGHRS and YFSETQ. The ends were cut back, 2 bases at V and 5 bases at J, with 10 bases in the middle. CDR3 protein: CASSFAGTETQYF. DNA for the CDR3: TGCGCCAGCAGCTTCGCAGGGACCGAGACCCAGTACTTC.

This chain joins TRBV28 and TRBJ1-5; D uncertain. The V end was cut by 10 bases, the J end by 4 bases, with 11 bases between. The CDR3 is 12 residues long. Germline lookup yields CDR1 MDHEN and CDR2 SYDVKM. The CDR3 sequence: CATAASNQPQHF. CDR3 nucleotide sequence: TGTGCCACGGCAGCCTCTAATCAGCCCCAGCATTTT.

This chain joins TRBV4-1 and TRBJ2-5; 10 positions agree with TRBD2. This CDR3 region has 16 residues. Trimming cost V 1 base and J 2 bases; bases outside gene matches: 4. Germline lookup yields CDR1 MGHRA and CDR2 YSYEKL. DNA for the CDR3: TGCGCCAGCAGCCAAGCCCTACTAGCGGGACAAGAGACCCAGTACTTC. Translation gives CASSQALLAGQETQYF.

V and J are TRBV10-1 and TRBJ1-3, with TRBD1 as a possible D gene (6 bases). V was clipped by 4 bases and J by 4 bases, with 11 bases between them. Germline lookup yields CDR1 WNHNN and CDR2 SYGVQD (reference sequence). The CDR3 runs to 14 residues. The CDR3 region is CASSAGQRGNTIYF. CDR3 nucleotide sequence: TGCGCCAGCAGTGCAGGACAGCGGGGAAACACCATATATTTT.

Concerning this clone: The sample contains more than one DNA sequence encoding this CDR3. The rearrangement links TRBV18 to TRBJ2-4; D is perhaps TRBD2 (6 bases). This CDR3 comprises 17 residues. In germline, CDR1 is KGHSH, CDR2 LQKENI. Between the trimmed V and J ends, which lost 0 bases and 2 bases, there was a span of 14 bases. The CDR3 region is CASSPPVVGGTKNIQYF. The CDR3 nucleotides are TGTGCCAGCTCACCACCGGTCGTCGGCGGGACCAAAAACATTCAGTACTTC.

This clone showed up just once. The V gene is TRBV28, the J gene TRBJ1-2; no firm D call. The germline V and J ends were trimmed by 5 bases and 7 bases, with 17 bases remaining between them. Germline V CDR1 and CDR2: MDHEN, SYDVKM. The CDR3 runs 14 residues. Written as DNA, the CDR3 is TGTGCCAGCAGTAAATCGTTCGGGATGAGTGGCTACACCTTC. It encodes CASSKSFGMSGYTF.

This clone was seen only once. The chain recombines TRBV4-1 with TRBJ2-1, with D tentatively TRBD1 or TRBD2 (5 bases each). Trimming cost V 4 bases and J 0 bases, with 10 bases left between them. This CDR3 has 15 residues. Germline V gene data show CDR1 as MGHRA and CDR2 as YSYEKL. The DNA of the CDR3 is TGCGCCAGCAGCCGAGGGACCCGCTCCTACAATGAGCAGTTCTTC. It yields the protein CASSRGTRSYNEQFF.

The V and J genes are TRBV5-1 and TRBJ1-6, with D possibly matching TRBD1 (6 bases). The CDR3 extends over 16 amino acids. Germline V CDR1 and CDR2: SGHRS, YFSETQ. V dropped 4 bases and J dropped 8 bases, with 19 bases sitting between them. The CDR3 spells CASSPTGTRSDSPLHF. The CDR3 DNA reads TGCGCCAGCAGCCCAACCGGGACAAGATCGGATTCACCCCTCCACTTT.

The CDR3 coding sequence is TGTGCCAGCAGCTTACCGGGGGGGCGTAATCAGCCCCAGCATTTT. Translation gives CASSLPGGRNQPQHF. The chain couples TRBV7-9 to TRBJ1-5, with D possibly being TRBD1 (6 bases). The germline V and J ends were trimmed by 2 bases and 4 bases, with 12 bases remaining between them. This CDR3 has 15 residues. CDR1 and CDR2 from the germline V gene are SEHNR and FQNEAQ (reference sequence).

This chain joins TRBV6-5 and TRBJ1-5; D is undetermined. CDR3 length: 13 amino acids. V was shortened by 0 bases and J by 8 bases, with 8 bases between the two germline ends. Germline V gene data show CDR1 as MNHEY and CDR2 as SVGAGI. Here the CDR3 DNA reads TGTGCCAGCAGTTACTCTCCGACGGAGCCCCAGCATTTT. Translating gives CASSYSPTEPQHF.

The chain links TRBV18 to TRBJ2-3; 10 nucleotides agree with TRBD2. CDR3 size: 16 residues. Germline CDR1 is KGHSH and CDR2 is LQKENI. The J segment lost 4 bases and the V segment lost 3 bases, leaving 7 bases of the junction unmatched. The DNA of the CDR3 is TGTGCCAGCTCACCGCTAGCGGGGGCGATGGCAGATACGCAGTATTTT. Protein: CASSPLAGAMADTQYF.

The genes are TRBV5-6 and TRBJ1-1; TRBD1 matches 7 bases. This CDR3 comprises 16 residues. Germline CDR1 is SGHDT and CDR2 is YYEEEE. With 4 bases clipped from V and 2 bases from J, the junction kept 11 bases outside the gene matches. CDR3 nucleotide sequence: TGTGCCAGCAGCCCCGGTGGCAGGGGGAGTAACACTGAAGCTTTCTTT. It translates to CASSPGGRGSNTEAFF.